This T cell receptor (beta chain) was sequenced for a study of early T cells in non-severe SARS-CoV-2 infection. Study-level information: Sequencing used unsorted whole-blood bulk RNA, so chains lack pairing.

At least ten counts were recorded for this clonotype. TCRdb fed the 5' RACE reads into MiXCR, producing one record per CDR3 protein. The sample lists about 55,000 distinct CDR3 sequences, 15% seen once, with about a tenth in the top ten. This CDR3 has 14 amino acids. Germline assignment: CDR1 SGHNT and CDR2 YYREEE (reference sequence). Between the trimmed V and J ends, which lost 4 bases and 10 bases, there was a span of 15 bases. Here the sequenced sample was whole blood, taken at baseline. The clonotype comes from an adult who was a healthcare worker with PCR-confirmed SARS-CoV-2 infection or an uninfected control (not recorded which). This chain connects TRBV5-4 to TRBJ1-6; possibly TRBD1 for D (6 bases). DNA for the CDR3: TGTGCCAGCAGCCCGGGTTGGGGGGCGTCACCCCTCCACTTT. Translated: CASSPGWGASPLHF. Using reference TRBV5-4 and TRBJ1-6 for the parts outside the CDR3, the full variable domain is ETGVTQSPTHLIKTRGQQVTLRCSSQSGHNTVSWYQQALGQGPQFIFQYYREEENGRGNFPPRFSGLQFPNYSSELNVNALELDDSALYLCASSPGWGASPLHFGNGTRLTVT.